The present T cell receptor (beta chain) was sequenced within a study of control samples from healthy donors and cancer patients. The CDR3 spans 18 residues. Germline values: CDR1 LNHDA, CDR2 SQIVND (reference sequence). V shed 4 bases and J 3 bases; nucleotides not matched to a gene: 14. Clones were read by immunoSEQ multiplex PCR, and TCRdb kept only the in-frame ones, dropping some. This repertoire shows tens of thousands of clones, about 91% found once; its top ten account for 22%. The sequence was collected from a woman aged 40 to 49 with head and neck cancer. Material for sequencing was PBMCs. This sequence joins TRBV19 and TRBJ1-4; 7 positions match TRBD1. CDR3 sequence reads: CASSSYRGGGLANEKLFF. CDR3 DNA: TGTGCCAGTAGTAGCTACAGAGGAGGGGGCCTCGCTAATGAAAAACTGTTTTTT.